This TCR beta chain comes out of a study of cytomegalovirus exposure and HLA in healthy donors. Overall study results and limits: Per published accounts, TCR beta sequences correctly predicted the HLA-A and HLA-B alleles of most subjects. As a later analysis showed, several of the most significant clusters appeared to be linked to common viral pathogens.

This PCR relied on a set of 60 Vbeta primers and 13 Jbeta primers. The method was immunoSEQ multiplex PCR; TCRdb's version includes in-frame clones alone and lacks a portion of them. The table has 150,000 to 200,000 clones, about 85% seen once. Points on this clone: Antigen: not known.

The germline gives CDR1 SGHDT, CDR2 YYEEEE. The trim removed 2 bases at V and 6 bases at J, leaving 1 base unmatched. The CDR3 covers 12 residues. The sample was PBMCs. The V and J genes are TRBV5-6 and TRBJ2-7; 8 positions match TRBD1. The TCR comes from a male donor in good health and CMV-seropositive. CDR3 region: CASSFDRGEQYF. The CDR3 nucleotides are TGTGCCAGCAGCTTCGACAGGGGCGAGCAGTACTTC. The full variable domain, completed using reference TRBV5-6 and TRBJ2-7, is DAGVTQSPTHLIKTRGQQVTLRCSPKSGHDTVSWYQQALGQGPQFIFQYYEEEERQRGNFPDRFSGHQFPNYSSELNVNALLLGDSALYLCASSFDRGEQYFGPGTRLTVT.